The source of this T cell receptor beta chain is a study of cytomegalovirus exposure and HLA in healthy donors (dated by TCRdb to about 2017). With regard to the full study: An earlier analysis of approximately 640 of the donors reported roughly 300 Gb of sequence data and 117 million unique TCR beta sequences from roughly 200 million T cells. A separate validation cohort of about 110 different subjects was used in addition to the 666-subject first cohort. All discovery cohort repertoires had been generated on a single sequencing platform. HLA typing covered class I and class II loci at four-digit resolution. The study aimed to test whether signatures of past pathogen exposure could be identified by cataloging public T cell receptors. The number of donors typed differed by locus, with 629-630 for A, B, C, DRB1 and DQB1, roughly 520 for DQA1, nearly 610 for DPA1, and roughly 450 for DPB1. Roughly five DR-DQ haplotypes were treated as single units for association and clustering because of strong linkage in the cohort. Among the roughly 390 genotyped donors, approximately 76% belonged to the genetic ancestry cluster associated with self-reported Caucasian donors. High-throughput TCR immunosequencing, statistical association of individual TCRs with disease status, and machine learning were combined to predict cytomegalovirus infection status. In an earlier analysis of roughly 580 of the donors, high-throughput TCR beta sequencing was used to judge whether each TCR beta V gene segment behaved as functional or pseudogenic. Rather than drawing on any new phenotypic data, the later analysis identified candidate immune exposures from TCR beta sequences and the way those sequences occurred across donors. A later genetic analysis took genome-wide SNP genotypes for about three fifths of the 666 donors and used that subset as a discovery cohort. An early release covering 500 to 750 HLA-typed donors comprised approximately 300 gigabases of sequencing data and roughly 85 million unique TCR sequences. Among around 400 genotyped donors of the cohort, an average of approximately 240,000 unique TCR beta nucleotide sequences were sequenced per donor, 15% to 20% of them non-productive. A later analysis re-analyzed previously published TCR beta repertoires from about 600 donors and added high-resolution HLA genotyping to study TCR occurrence patterns. Alongside the repertoire data, information on donor age, sex, ethnicity and CMV serostatus was compiled. The T cell repertoires of 700 or so subjects were profiled by immunosequencing and related to cytomegalovirus serostatus.

About this clone: What antigen it recognizes has not been identified. No qualities accompany the bases; no much larger clone lies one base away.

The cohort consisted of some 670 healthy bone marrow donors. All cohort members were sampled while nominally healthy, although unrecorded immune exposures were likely present. The donor was CMV seropositive and belonged to the group of about 290 seropositive cohort members. A peripheral blood sample was collected from each donor, and TCR beta sequencing was performed on peripheral blood mononuclear cells. The Qiagen DNeasy Blood Extraction Kit was used to extract genomic DNA from the blood cell samples. Between the V and J ends, shortened by 4 bases and 6 bases respectively, the junction contains 15 bases. The CDR3 holds 14 amino acids from the cysteine to the phenylalanine. Only the CDR3 DNA stays, 42 bases, in frame from base 1. The germline V gene sets CDR1 to MNHNS and CDR2 to SASEGT. The library was generated by the immunoSEQ multiplex PCR assay. The multiplex PCR relied on a mix of 60 forward primers for TCR Vbeta segments and 13 reverse primers for TCR Jbeta segments. Amplification of the CDR3 region of rearranged TCR beta genes was performed with a multiplex PCR assay on genomic DNA. On the Illumina HiSeq System, the amplified TCR beta libraries were sequenced as 87-base-pair reads. Concerning the study's data processing: In a later analysis, tens of millions of unique TCR beta chains were counted across the 500 to 850 repertoires, and about 9.9 million of these chains were shared by at least two donors. Raw reads were error-corrected and collapsed into unique sequences with a nearest-neighbor algorithm that merged closely related sequences to remove PCR and sequencing errors. V, D and J gene segments were assigned by aligning CDR3 sequences to IMGT reference sequences. For a sequence to be retained, at least a six-nucleotide match to both a V gene segment and a J gene segment was required. Rearrangements were classified as productive when the CDR3 lacked stop codons and remained in frame with V and J, and all other rearrangements were classified as non-productive. Following IMGT convention, CDR3 was defined as the stretch from the second conserved V-encoded cysteine up to the conserved J-encoded phenylalanine. Sequences without an unambiguous match to a single V gene segment were excluded from the earlier analysis of almost 600 of the donors. In an earlier analysis of several hundred of the donors, V segments were called functional above 56.7% productive rearrangements and were called segregating when the between-donor standard deviation exceeded 5%. To diagnose cytomegalovirus status from the catalog of TCR beta chain sequences, a statistical classification framework was built. V and J gene assignment, in a later analysis, came from comparing TCR nucleotide sequences with IMGT/GENE-DB human TR gene sequences. A later analysis assigned CDR3 sequences and most-parsimonious VDJ recombination scenarios with the TCRdist pipeline. In a later analysis, every TCR beta chain was defined by the combination of its CDR3 amino acid sequence and its V-gene family, and reads without a unique V-gene family were dropped. A later analysis removed several hundred highly shared, low-generation-probability nucleotide sequences to deal with suspected cross-contamination and a sequencing artifact. A later analysis calculated a clonal expansion index for each public chain from normalized within-repertoire ranks of inferred template counts. Generation probabilities in a later analysis came from a VDJ recombination model fitted to out-of-frame rearrangements, and those results were checked against IGoR. Hypergeometric tests were used in a later analysis to score TCR-TCR, TCR-HLA and TCR-CMV co-occurrence, with a repertoire-size bias correction applied to the TCR pairs. In a later analysis, false discovery rates were estimated by permuting HLA or CMV assignments 20 times. A later analysis grouped co-occurring TCRs with DBSCAN, adding TCRdist sequence similarity when clustering within HLA-allele-positive subsets. For co-occurrence clustering, repertoires with fewer than 30,000 or more than 120,000 public chains were excluded, along with five repertoires with anomalous nucleotide sharing. TCRdb re-hosts the immuneACCESS table, in-frame sequences only. Its copies lack some clones; in the studies checked, an unresolved V gene accounts for under half of them, and the cause for the rest is not known. The V and J calls and clone size come from that table; D and trimming were worked out from the DNA. The sample table contains under 150,000 clones; only one count was recorded for over 65% of them. The leading ten clones occupy 4% to 5% of the sample.

What the work shows at the level of the full study, not this receptor alone: In a later analysis, TCR association rates were found to vary across HLA loci, with the most associated TCRs seen for DRB1 alleles and the fewest for HLA-C alleles. Correlated functional status among segregating V segments might be attributable to linkage disequilibrium, but an unknown experimental factor could not be ruled out. The authors suggested that the approach could potentially be generalized to other disease states and immunological phenotypes. Most TCR sequences were seen in very few donors, while some public TCRs were found in many individuals. Cytomegalovirus status was reported to be diagnosed by the classifier with high specificity and sensitivity in both the original and validation cohorts. Compared with the approximately 710-donor mean, donors in an Asian-associated ancestry cluster had fewer N-insertions in productive TCRs, according to a later genetic analysis. A later analysis reported that several top co-occurrence clusters appeared linked to parvovirus B19, influenza, CMV and Epstein-Barr virus. A further reported finding was that TCR beta sequences accurately predicted the HLA-A and HLA-B alleles for most subjects in the first cohort. An association between a missense DCLRE1C variant and V-gene and J-gene trimming of TCR beta chains was found in a later genetic analysis and replicated in an independent cohort. When HLA alleles, especially DR and DQ, strongly co-occurred, attributing TCR associations to individual alleles was difficult. A cluster of highly shared sequence variants was judged likely to represent a technical artifact of the sequencing pipeline. Immune exposure information for the cohort was limited to CMV serostatus. This cohort had only TCR beta chains sequenced, and the lack of alpha or paired-chain data limited which features could be detected. Because HLA typing was unavailable for some donors at each locus, only the typed subset was used in association tests. In the study, 150 to 200 TCR beta chains were listed as associated with cytomegalovirus. In an earlier analysis of fewer than 700 of the donors, most TCR beta V segments appeared in productive rearrangements about 90% or about 30% of the time, broadly matching IMGT annotations. Over 15 rarely observed V segments, including chromosome 9 orphons, were excluded from the earlier analysis of several hundred of the donors because counts were too low. Most CMV-associated TCR beta chains appeared to be HLA-restricted in a later analysis, and the HLA associations seemed to be driven largely by CMV exposure. Specific HLA alleles were associated with 15,000 to 20,000 TCR beta sequences at a false discovery rate of 0.05 in a later analysis. A few of the identified cytomegalovirus-associated TCR beta chains were confirmed in vitro to be specific for cytomegalovirus antigens. Presence/absence analyses assumed roughly uniform sequencing depth across donors, an assumption that may not hold. Compared with equally common non-associated chains, HLA-associated TCR beta chains in a later analysis were more clonally expanded and had lower generation probabilities. The 87-base-pair reads could not distinguish some IMGT-functional V segments, including TRBV6-2 and TRBV6-3, so those segments were excluded.

The rearrangement combines TRBV6-1 with TRBJ1-2, with TRBD1 tentatively as D gene (5 bases match). The origin of this receptor is a woman between 35 and 50 years old in good health and CMV-seropositive. Sequencing input: PBMCs. The DNA sequence follows: TGTGCCAGCAGTGGGGGGGACGGGCGGAATGGCTACACCTTC. This encodes CASSGGDGRNGYTF.